This record concerns one TCR beta chain sequence. CDR3 length: 15 amino acids. The germline gives CDR1 SNHLY, CDR2 FYNNEI. The ends lost 6 bases at V and 7 bases at J; junction bases unmatched: 12. These data belong to a study of cytomegalovirus exposure and HLA in healthy donors. About the research overall: Among the 400 or so donors who were genotyped, about 84% fell in the genetic ancestry cluster that is associated with self-reported Caucasian donors.

Primers: 60 Vbeta forward and 13 Jbeta reverse. TCRdb's table, derived via immunoSEQ multiplex PCR, lists solely in-frame clones and lacks some. The sample yields around 150,000 clones, 77% seen once. This TCR came from a woman in her forties or fifties in good health and CMV-seronegative. The chain uses TRBV2 and TRBJ2-7; 10 bases line up with TRBD2. The sequenced sample consisted of PBMCs. In DNA, the CDR3 is TGTGCCAGCAGGGGAAGCGGGGGGGCCAATTATGAGCAGTACTTC. It encodes CASRGSGGANYEQYF.